This is a list of T cell receptor beta chains from one sample in a study of blood T cell repertoires in COVID-19. Here immunoSEQ multiplex PCR was the method, and the copy in TCRdb shows in-frame clones only, minus some. Of 200,000 to 300,000 clones listed, about 83% were seen once; the top ten hold about 4%. The sequenced material came from peripheral blood. The receptor set was obtained from a man aged 50-59 years with acute or convalescent COVID-19. CDR3s include the opening cysteine and the closing phenylalanine or tryptophan. The order of the fields is V gene, D gene, clone size, J gene, CDR3 DNA, CDR3 protein. A D gene is named only where the DNA matches it firmly. Size is stated for part of the rows, as once, few or many counts, or as a class when the clone is expanded.

v_call: TRBV6-5
d_call: TRBD1
clone_size: -
j_call: TRBJ2-7
cdr3_nt: TGTGCCAGCAGTTACTTACAGGGGACCTACGAGCAGTACTTC
cdr3_aa: CASSYLQGTYEQYF

v_call: TRBV30
d_call: -
clone_size: -
j_call: TRBJ1-5
cdr3_nt: TGTGCCTGGAGTGTACAGGATAATCAGCCCCAGCATTTT
cdr3_aa: CAWSVQDNQPQHF

v_call: TRBV3-1/TRBV3-2
d_call: -
clone_size: -
j_call: TRBJ1-2
cdr3_nt: TGTGCCAGCAGCCAAGATATACAGGGCGCCTATGGCTACACCTTC
cdr3_aa: CASSQDIQGAYGYTF

v_call: TRBV6-5
d_call: -
clone_size: -
j_call: TRBJ2-1
cdr3_nt: TGTGCCAGCAGCCGTGGGGGAGGCCCGACCGGAGAGCAGTTCTTC
cdr3_aa: CASSRGGGPTGEQFF

v_call: TRBV4-1
d_call: TRBD2
clone_size: -
j_call: TRBJ2-3
cdr3_nt: TGCGCCAGCAGCCAAGCACTAGCGTCTAGGAGCACAGATACGCAGTATTTT
cdr3_aa: CASSQALASRSTDTQYF

v_call: TRBV11-1
d_call: -
clone_size: -
j_call: TRBJ2-7
cdr3_nt: TGTGCCAGCAGCTTAGCCCGGGTTACATACGAGCAGTACTTC
cdr3_aa: CASSLARVTYEQYF

v_call: TRBV30
d_call: -
clone_size: -
j_call: TRBJ2-7
cdr3_nt: TGTGCCTGGAGGATATCGGGAGCTCTCGGCGAGCAGTACTTC
cdr3_aa: CAWRISGALGEQYF

v_call: TRBV15
d_call: TRBD1
clone_size: -
j_call: TRBJ1-2
cdr3_nt: TGTGCCACCAGCCCAGGGACAGACTATGGCTACACCTTC
cdr3_aa: CATSPGTDYGYTF

v_call: TRBV24-1
d_call: -
clone_size: few
j_call: TRBJ1-2
cdr3_nt: TGTGCCACCAGTGACCCCTACAGACCTCAGGGTGGCTACACCTTC
cdr3_aa: CATSDPYRPQGGYTF

v_call: TRBV7-2
d_call: TRBD1
clone_size: -
j_call: TRBJ1-6
cdr3_nt: TGTGCCAGCAGAAGGGGGCGCGAGAATTCACCCCTCCACTTT
cdr3_aa: CASRRGRENSPLHF

v_call: TRBV18
d_call: -
clone_size: -
j_call: TRBJ1-1
cdr3_nt: TGTGCCAGCTCAAGACTCCCAAGCAGCTCTGAAGCTTTCTTT
cdr3_aa: CASSRLPSSSEAFF

v_call: TRBV28
d_call: -
clone_size: -
j_call: TRBJ2-6
cdr3_nt: TGTGCCAGCAGTCGCTTACTTGGGGCCAACGTCCTGACTTTC
cdr3_aa: CASSRLLGANVLTF

v_call: TRBV10-3
d_call: -
clone_size: -
j_call: TRBJ1-2
cdr3_nt: TGTGCCATCAGTGAAAGGGGTACCGTTGGCTACACCTTC
cdr3_aa: CAISERGTVGYTF

v_call: TRBV19
d_call: TRBD1
clone_size: -
j_call: TRBJ1-1
cdr3_nt: TGTGCCAGTAGTACAGGGACAGGGGGCATCCCTGAAGCTTTCTTT
cdr3_aa: CASSTGTGGIPEAFF

v_call: TRBV3-1/TRBV3-2
d_call: TRBD1
clone_size: -
j_call: TRBJ1-1
cdr3_nt: TGTGCCAGCAGCCGAGGGACAGAGAACACTGAAGCTTTCTTT
cdr3_aa: CASSRGTENTEAFF

v_call: TRBV2
d_call: -
clone_size: once
j_call: TRBJ1-1
cdr3_nt: TGTGCCAGCATCCCCGGGGTCGTAAACACTGAAGCTTTCTTT
cdr3_aa: CASIPGVVNTEAFF

v_call: TRBV18
d_call: TRBD1
clone_size: -
j_call: TRBJ1-2
cdr3_nt: TGTGCCAGCTCACCGGGACAGGCCCCCTATGGCTACACCTTC
cdr3_aa: CASSPGQAPYGYTF

v_call: TRBV4-1
d_call: -
clone_size: few
j_call: TRBJ1-1
cdr3_nt: TGCGCCAGCAGCCAAGCCTACACCCGGGAGGTGAACACTGAAGCTTTCTTT
cdr3_aa: CASSQAYTREVNTEAFF

v_call: TRBV19
d_call: TRBD2
clone_size: -
j_call: TRBJ2-7
cdr3_nt: TGTGCCAGTAAGGGCGGGGGGATTGGTGTCGGAGCCTACGAGCAGTACTTC
cdr3_aa: CASKGGGIGVGAYEQYF

v_call: TRBV7-8
d_call: TRBD2
clone_size: once
j_call: TRBJ2-7
cdr3_nt: TGTGCCAGCAGCTTCGTAGCGGGAGGCGGTTACGAGCAGTACTTC
cdr3_aa: CASSFVAGGGYEQYF

v_call: TRBV5-1
d_call: TRBD1
clone_size: -
j_call: TRBJ2-7
cdr3_nt: TGCGCCAGTAGCAGTGGGACAGACGCCTACGAGCAGTACTTC
cdr3_aa: CASSSGTDAYEQYF

v_call: TRBV14
d_call: -
clone_size: -
j_call: TRBJ1-2
cdr3_nt: TGTGCCAGCAGCCTTTCAAACTATGGCTACACCTTC
cdr3_aa: CASSLSNYGYTF

v_call: TRBV27
d_call: -
clone_size: -
j_call: TRBJ2-2
cdr3_nt: TGTGCCAGCAGTTTCTTGGGGCAGGCTAACACCGGGGAGCTGTTTTTT
cdr3_aa: CASSFLGQANTGELFF

v_call: TRBV3-1/TRBV3-2
d_call: TRBD1
clone_size: -
j_call: TRBJ2-3
cdr3_nt: TGTGCCAGCCGGGACAGGGGGCTCCTTACAGATACGCAGTATTTT
cdr3_aa: CASRDRGLLTDTQYF

v_call: TRBV27
d_call: TRBD1
clone_size: -
j_call: TRBJ1-6
cdr3_nt: TGTGCCAGCAGTTTATGGACAGGGAGCCCCCTCCACTTT
cdr3_aa: CASSLWTGSPLHF

v_call: TRBV30
d_call: -
clone_size: -
j_call: TRBJ2-7
cdr3_nt: TGTGCCTGGAGCCTGGCTGCACCCTCCTACGAGCAGTACTTC
cdr3_aa: CAWSLAAPSYEQYF

v_call: TRBV6-2/TRBV6-3
d_call: -
clone_size: -
j_call: TRBJ2-5
cdr3_nt: TGTGCCAGCAGCACGGGGACGCCGGGAGTGAAGACCCAGTACTTC
cdr3_aa: CASSTGTPGVKTQYF

v_call: TRBV5-1
d_call: -
clone_size: few
j_call: TRBJ1-1
cdr3_nt: TGCGCCAGCAGCCCTGCCCAGACAGTAACTGAAGCTTTCTTT
cdr3_aa: CASSPAQTVTEAFF

v_call: TRBV27
d_call: -
clone_size: -
j_call: TRBJ1-6
cdr3_nt: TGTGCCAGCAGTTCCGGTGCGGACACGACATGGTCACCCCTCCACTTT
cdr3_aa: CASSSGADTTWSPLHF

v_call: TRBV13
d_call: -
clone_size: -
j_call: TRBJ2-3
cdr3_nt: TGTGCCAGCAGCTTATTACGGGAGTTGCCAGATACGCAGTATTTT
cdr3_aa: CASSLLRELPDTQYF

v_call: TRBV27
d_call: -
clone_size: once
j_call: TRBJ2-2
cdr3_nt: TGTGCCAGCAACCCGGGGTGGAACACCGGGGAGCTGTTTTTT
cdr3_aa: CASNPGWNTGELFF

v_call: TRBV25-1
d_call: TRBD1
clone_size: -
j_call: TRBJ1-2
cdr3_nt: TGTGCCAGCAGAGACAGGGTTAACTATGGCTACACCTTC
cdr3_aa: CASRDRVNYGYTF

v_call: TRBV9
d_call: TRBD2
clone_size: -
j_call: TRBJ2-5
cdr3_nt: TGTGCCAGCAGCGGGAGACTAGCGGGGCCCCCCGGGACCCAGTACTTC
cdr3_aa: CASSGRLAGPPGTQYF

v_call: TRBV27
d_call: TRBD1
clone_size: -
j_call: TRBJ1-1
cdr3_nt: TGTGCCAGCAGACCGGACAGGGGGGCCTATATGAACACTGAAGCTTTCTTT
cdr3_aa: CASRPDRGAYMNTEAFF

v_call: TRBV12-3/TRBV12-4
d_call: -
clone_size: once
j_call: TRBJ2-7
cdr3_nt: TGTGCCAGCAGCCAGGACAGCAACTACGAGCAGTACTTC
cdr3_aa: CASSQDSNYEQYF

v_call: TRBV7-9
d_call: -
clone_size: -
j_call: TRBJ1-1
cdr3_nt: TGTGCCAGCAGTTACACAGGGCTTGAAGCTTTCTTT
cdr3_aa: CASSYTGLEAFF

v_call: TRBV4-2
d_call: -
clone_size: -
j_call: TRBJ1-5
cdr3_nt: TGTGCCAGCAGCCAAGCCGCCGGCCAGGGTGAGCAGCCCCAGCATTTT
cdr3_aa: CASSQAAGQGEQPQHF

v_call: TRBV19
d_call: -
clone_size: -
j_call: TRBJ1-5
cdr3_nt: TGTGCCAGTAGTATTTCCAGGGAACAGCCCCAGCATTTT
cdr3_aa: CASSISREQPQHF

v_call: TRBV19
d_call: TRBD2
clone_size: -
j_call: TRBJ2-1
cdr3_nt: TGTGCCAGTAGCCGGACTAGCGGGAACTCCTACAATGAGCAGTTCTTC
cdr3_aa: CASSRTSGNSYNEQFF

v_call: TRBV9
d_call: -
clone_size: -
j_call: TRBJ1-1
cdr3_nt: TGTGCCAGCAGCTATAGGGCGGGCACTGAAGCTTTCTTT
cdr3_aa: CASSYRAGTEAFF

v_call: TRBV5-4
d_call: -
clone_size: -
j_call: TRBJ1-2
cdr3_nt: TGTGCCAGCAGCATGAGGACAGTAAATGGCTACACCTTC
cdr3_aa: CASSMRTVNGYTF

v_call: TRBV3-1/TRBV3-2
d_call: TRBD2
clone_size: -
j_call: TRBJ2-1
cdr3_nt: TGTGCCAGCAGCCCTCGACTAGCGTTTTACAATGAGCAGTTCTTC
cdr3_aa: CASSPRLAFYNEQFF

v_call: TRBV11-2
d_call: TRBD2
clone_size: -
j_call: TRBJ2-7
cdr3_nt: TGTGCCAGCAGCTTAAGTCTAGGTGGGCTAGCGGGGTGGCAGTACTTC
cdr3_aa: CASSLSLGGLAGWQYF

v_call: TRBV27
d_call: -
clone_size: -
j_call: TRBJ1-6
cdr3_nt: TGTGCCAGCAGCACATACAGGGATGGACATTCACCCCTCCACTTT
cdr3_aa: CASSTYRDGHSPLHF

v_call: TRBV19
d_call: TRBD1
clone_size: -
j_call: TRBJ1-5
cdr3_nt: TGTGCCAGTAGATGGGGACAGGGAGGTAACCATCAGCCCCAGCATTTT
cdr3_aa: CASRWGQGGNHQPQHF

v_call: TRBV6-5
d_call: TRBD2
clone_size: -
j_call: TRBJ2-2
cdr3_nt: TGTGCCAGCAGTTACTCGGGGGGGGTTACCGGGGAGCTGTTTTTT
cdr3_aa: CASSYSGGVTGELFF

v_call: TRBV28
d_call: -
clone_size: -
j_call: TRBJ2-1
cdr3_nt: TGTGCCAGCAGTTGGTCCGAGACTAACTACAATGAGCAGTTCTTC
cdr3_aa: CASSWSETNYNEQFF

v_call: TRBV29-1
d_call: TRBD2
clone_size: few
j_call: TRBJ2-4
cdr3_nt: TGCAGCGTTGTGGAGCCGAGGGCGGGGGACATTCAGTACTTC
cdr3_aa: CSVVEPRAGDIQYF

v_call: TRBV6-2/TRBV6-3
d_call: -
clone_size: -
j_call: TRBJ2-7
cdr3_nt: TGTGCCAGCAGTTACTCGAGCTTGAGCGACTATTACGAGCAGTACTTC
cdr3_aa: CASSYSSLSDYYEQYF

v_call: TRBV7-2
d_call: TRBD1
clone_size: once
j_call: TRBJ1-4
cdr3_nt: TGTGCCAGCAGCTTGACAGGGGGCTGGGAAGAAAAACTGTTTTTT
cdr3_aa: CASSLTGGWEEKLFF

v_call: TRBV2
d_call: -
clone_size: -
j_call: TRBJ1-4
cdr3_nt: TGTGCCAGCAGTGTCAGACTCATTAATGAAAAACTGTTTTTT
cdr3_aa: CASSVRLINEKLFF

v_call: TRBV7-8
d_call: -
clone_size: -
j_call: TRBJ1-5
cdr3_nt: TGTGCCAGCAGCTTAGAACAGAGTCAGCCCCAGCATTTT
cdr3_aa: CASSLEQSQPQHF

v_call: TRBV5-6
d_call: TRBD1
clone_size: once
j_call: TRBJ2-7
cdr3_nt: TGTGCCAGCAGCCCAACCGGGACAGGGGACTACGAGCAGTACTTC
cdr3_aa: CASSPTGTGDYEQYF

v_call: TRBV6-5
d_call: TRBD2
clone_size: few
j_call: TRBJ2-3
cdr3_nt: TGTGCCGCCCGACTAGCGGGACCCACAGATACGCAGTATTTT
cdr3_aa: CAARLAGPTDTQYF

v_call: TRBV18
d_call: -
clone_size: -
j_call: TRBJ2-7
cdr3_nt: TGTGCCAGCTCATCTGAACACACCTCCTACGAGCAGTACTTC
cdr3_aa: CASSSEHTSYEQYF

v_call: TRBV24-1
d_call: -
clone_size: -
j_call: TRBJ1-4
cdr3_nt: TGTGCCACCAGTGATTCATCCGAGCTTAATGAAAAACTGTTTTTT
cdr3_aa: CATSDSSELNEKLFF

v_call: TRBV28
d_call: -
clone_size: once
j_call: TRBJ1-2
cdr3_nt: TGTGCGGCGGGGGCCTATGGCTACACCTTC
cdr3_aa: CAAGAYGYTF

v_call: TRBV9
d_call: -
clone_size: -
j_call: TRBJ2-1
cdr3_nt: TGTGCCAGCAGCGTAGCGGCGGGGGAGCAGTTCTTC
cdr3_aa: CASSVAAGEQFF

v_call: TRBV4-1
d_call: TRBD1
clone_size: -
j_call: TRBJ2-7
cdr3_nt: TGCGCCAGCAGCCAAAGGGACAGCTACTCCTACGAGCAGTACTTC
cdr3_aa: CASSQRDSYSYEQYF